The next 26 T cell receptor beta chains were all read from a single sample in a study of T cell changes during pregnancy in multiple sclerosis. Some clones are missing from TCRdb's copy, which holds only in-frame ones; the method was immunoSEQ multiplex PCR. This sample has tens of thousands of clones, with 91% found just once. Sequenced material: peripheral blood, taken in the third trimester of pregnancy. The receptors stem from a female donor in good health, enrolled as a control in a pregnancy study.

This chain uses TRBV29-1 with TRBJ2-7; D is unresolved. In germline, CDR1 is SQVTM, CDR2 ANQGSEA. The CDR3 has 11 residues. V lost 7 bases, J lost 4 bases, and 11 bases lay in between. The CDR3 region is CSALEAYEQYF. Written as DNA, the CDR3 is TGCAGCGCTTTAGAAGCATACGAGCAGTACTTC.

The chain has TRBV5-5 and TRBJ2-7; D is unclear. Germline lookup yields CDR1 SGHKS and CDR2 YYEKEE (reference sequence). There are 16 residues in the CDR3. Trimming stripped 4 bases from V and 2 bases from J, with 19 bases between. The CDR3 DNA sequence: TGTGCCAGCAGCCTGCTCCGTGGGCGCGCCGCCTACGAGCAGTACTTC. Protein: CASSLLRGRAAYEQYF.

This chain connects TRBV9 to TRBJ1-6, with 8 bases fitting TRBD1. The CDR3 is 17 residues long. The V gene end was trimmed by 0 bases and the J gene end by 11 bases; junction bases not matched to a gene: 13. The germline V gene encodes CDR1 SGDLS and CDR2 YYNGEE. The CDR3 is CASSVAVGQDIGTPLHF. The CDR3 bases are TGTGCCAGCAGCGTAGCGGTGGGACAGGACATAGGGACACCCCTCCACTTT.

V and J are TRBV7-9 and TRBJ1-1, with TRBD1 as a possible D gene (5 bases). The length of the CDR3 is 13 residues. Per the germline V gene, CDR1 is SEHNR and CDR2 is FQNEAQ (reference sequence). Trimming stripped 1 base from V and 4 bases from J, with 7 bases between. The CDR3 region has the DNA TGTGCCAGCAGCTTAGTGACAGCCACTGAAGCTTTCTTT. It specifies CASSLVTATEAFF.

This clone was picked up one time. The V gene is TRBV6-5, the J gene TRBJ1-2; 10 bases line up with TRBD1. The CDR3 spans 14 residues. The V segment lost 2 bases and the J segment 8 bases; nucleotides outside the gene matches: 5. From germline, CDR1 is MNHEY and CDR2 SVGAGI. CDR3 amino acids: CASSYETGGTGYTF. The CDR3 coding sequence is TGTGCCAGCAGTTACGAGACAGGGGGCACAGGCTACACCTTC.

The V gene is TRBV15, the J gene TRBJ1-4, with TRBD1 matching 8 bases. V shed 5 bases, J shed 8 bases, and the junction held 7 bases outside the gene matches. The CDR3 spans 14 residues. CDR1 and CDR2 from the germline V gene are LNHNV and YYDKDF (reference sequence). Here the CDR3 reads CATSGQGWGEKLFF. The DNA of the CDR3 is TGTGCCACCAGCGGACAGGGTTGGGGCGAAAAACTGTTTTTT.

The chain couples TRBV6-6 to TRBJ1-2; TRBD1 aligns across 9 bases. V was clipped by 5 bases and J by 8 bases; unmatched bases: 9. The germline gives CDR1 MNHNY, CDR2 SVGAGI (reference sequence). The CDR3 contains 14 residues. DNA for the CDR3: TGTGCCAGCAGTGCCAAACGGGACAGGGACGGCTACACCTTC. Protein product: CASSAKRDRDGYTF.

J is TRBJ2-2 and V is TRBV19; no definite D call. The germline V gene encodes CDR1 LNHDA and CDR2 SQIVND (reference sequence). CDR3 length: 12 amino acids. Trimming removed 8 bases at V and 6 bases at J, with 10 bases between. CDR3 sequence reads: CASFGRPGELFF. In DNA form, the CDR3 reads TGTGCCAGTTTCGGCAGGCCCGGGGAGCTGTTTTTT.

The chain uses TRBV7-2 and TRBJ2-7, with 7 bases identical to TRBD1. The germline V gene has CDR1 SGHTA and CDR2 FQGNSA. The CDR3 sequence is 15 residues long. Losses at the gene ends were 5 bases for V and 6 bases for J; bases not matched to a gene: 13. CDR3 protein: CASSRGGQLVSEQYF. The DNA for the CDR3 is TGTGCCAGCAGCCGAGGGGGACAGCTGGTTTCCGAGCAGTACTTC.

J is TRBJ1-2 and V is TRBV6-5; TRBD1 matches at 7 bases. V lost 5 bases to trimming and J lost 5 bases; unmatched junction nucleotides: 5. The CDR3 consists of 13 residues. Germline values: CDR1 MNHEY, CDR2 SVGAGI. The DNA of the CDR3 is TGTGCCAGCAGTCAAACAGGGGCGTATGGCTACACCTTC. Translating gives CASSQTGAYGYTF.

The chain carries TRBV27 and TRBJ2-7; 8 bases match TRBD1. Germline lookup yields CDR1 MNHEY and CDR2 SMNVEV (reference sequence). This CDR3 comprises 15 residues. The V gene end was trimmed by 5 bases and the J gene end by 3 bases; junction bases not matched to a gene: 9. The CDR3 bases are TGTGCCAGCAGTACTTACCCGGACAGGGACTACGAGCAGTACTTC. This codes for CASSTYPDRDYEQYF.

V is TRBV18 and J is TRBJ1-1; TRBD1 is a possible D gene (6 bases). Germline V gene data show CDR1 as KGHSH and CDR2 as LQKENI. Deletions cut 4 bases from V and 4 bases from J, with 10 bases between. The CDR3 is 13 residues long. The CDR3 DNA reads TGTGCCAGCTCACTAACAGGGTTCACTGAAGCTTTCTTT. It codes for CASSLTGFTEAFF.

This chain uses TRBV13 with TRBJ2-1; D may be TRBD2 (5 bases). Germline CDR1 and CDR2: PRHDT and FYEKMQ (reference sequence). V lost 4 bases and J lost 7, with 11 bases in between. The CDR3 has 13 amino acids. For the CDR3, the DNA is TGTGCCAGCAGCTGGGGAGCTGGAAATGAGCAGTTCTTC. Protein: CASSWGAGNEQFF.

This clone was detected a few times. J is TRBJ1-4 and V is TRBV6-5; D not certain. Germline V gene lookup returns CDR1 MNHEY and CDR2 SVGAGI. The CDR3 is 15 amino acids. V lost 5 bases to trimming and J lost 3 bases, with 13 bases between them. The CDR3 protein is CASSALLVPNEKLFF. The CDR3 nucleotides read TGTGCCAGCAGTGCCCTCTTAGTGCCTAATGAAAAACTGTTTTTT.

The chain employs TRBV5-1 and TRBJ2-7, with TRBD1 matching 9 bases. The CDR3 covers 15 residues. The V gene end was trimmed by 2 bases and the J gene end by 5 bases; junction bases not matched to a gene: 8. The germline V gene has CDR1 SGHRS and CDR2 YFSETQ. The CDR3 DNA reads TGCGCCAGCAGCTTAGTCCCGGGACAGGGAAACGAGCAGTACTTC. Protein: CASSLVPGQGNEQYF.

This chain joins TRBV6-5 and TRBJ2-3; TRBD2 matches at 9 bases. Germline V gene lookup returns CDR1 MNHEY and CDR2 SVGAGI. This CDR3 is built from 14 residues. V lost 10 bases, J lost 6 bases, and 11 bases stayed unmatched. The CDR3 DNA is TGTGCCACCTCAGGACTAGCGAGGAGTGATACGCAGTATTTT. Protein: CATSGLARSDTQYF.

The chain employs TRBV20-1 and TRBJ1-1; D unclear. Germline V gives CDR1 DFQATT, CDR2 SNEGSKA (reference sequence). CDR3 length: 11 residues. Trimming shortened V by 7 bases and J by 3 bases, and 9 bases separated the two germline ends. CDR3 region: CSVTPYTEAFF. Written as DNA, the CDR3 is TGCAGTGTTACTCCTTACACTGAAGCTTTCTTT.

This sequence joins TRBV28 and TRBJ2-7; D might be TRBD2 (6 bases). With 7 bases removed from V and 3 bases from J, the gap between germline ends came to 16 bases. The CDR3 spans 14 residues. Germline values: CDR1 MDHEN, CDR2 SYDVKM. CDR3 DNA: TGTGCCAGCACCCTTACGGGGGAGCGCTACGAGCAGTACTTC. Translating it yields CASTLTGERYEQYF.

The CDR3 DNA reads TGTGCCAGTAGTATGGGCGGGGGCGTTAATCAGCCCCAGCATTTT. Amino acid sequence: CASSMGGGVNQPQHF. The chain has TRBV19 and TRBJ1-5; possibly TRBD1 for D (6 bases). Germline CDR1 LNHDA, CDR2 SQIVND (reference sequence). The V end was cut by 3 bases, the J end by 4 bases, with 13 bases between. The CDR3 extends over 15 amino acids. The full variable domain, its missing parts supplied by reference TRBV19 and TRBJ1-5, is DGGITQSPKYLFRKEGQNVTLSCEQNLNHDAMYWYRQDPGQGLRLIYYSQIVNDFQKGDIAEGYSVSREKKESFPLTVTSAQKNPTAFYLCASSMGGGVNQPQHFGDGTRLSIL.

This sequence joins TRBV5-8 and TRBJ1-1, with a tentative D call TRBD1 (6 bases). V was pared by 1 base and J by 11 bases, with 15 bases between. Germline-derived CDR1 and CDR2 are SGHTS and YDEGEE. This CDR3 is built from 13 residues. In DNA, the CDR3 is TGTGCCAGCAGCTTGTGGGGGGGCGAGGTGGCTTTCTTT. Amino acids: CASSLWGGEVAFF. The full variable domain, in which reference TRBV5-8 and TRBJ1-1 provide the parts outside the CDR3, is EAGVTQSPTHLIKTRGQQATLRCSPISGHTSVYWYQQALGLGLQFLLWYDEGEERNRGNFPPRFSGRQFPNYSSELNVNALELEDSALYLCASSLWGGEVAFFGQGTRLTVV.

CDR3 bases: TGTGCCAGCAGTCTTGTCCCCTACGAGCAGTACTTC. Translating it yields CASSLVPYEQYF. The rearrangement uses TRBV7-9 and TRBJ2-7; D remains unclear. There are 12 residues in the CDR3. CDR1 SEHNR and CDR2 FQNEAQ come from the germline V gene (reference sequence). V was clipped by 6 bases and J by 2 bases, with 8 bases between them.

This chain links TRBV11-2 with TRBJ2-3; TRBD2 agrees at 10 bases. Germline lookup yields CDR1 SGHAT and CDR2 FQNNGV. J gave up 8 bases and V 3 bases, and 8 bases lay outside the gene matches. This CDR3 spans 15 amino acids. This chain's CDR3 is CASSFSQPSGSTQYF. The CDR3 DNA reads as TGTGCCAGCAGCTTTTCCCAACCTAGCGGGAGTACGCAGTATTTT. Full variable domain (rest looked up from reference TRBV11-2 and TRBJ2-3): EAGVAQSPRYKIIEKRQSVAFWCNPISGHATLYWYQQILGQGPKLLIQFQNNGVVDDSQLPKDRFSAERLKGVDSTLKIQPAKLEDSAVYLCASSFSQPSGSTQYFGPGTRLTVL.

The chain is built from TRBV9 and TRBJ2-7; possible D gene TRBD2, 5 bases. Germline V gives CDR1 SGDLS, CDR2 YYNGEE. V gave up 3 bases and J gave up 0 bases, with 16 bases separating them. This CDR3 contains 16 residues. The CDR3 protein is CASSAGPEAISYEQYF. Written as DNA, the CDR3 is TGTGCCAGCAGCGCTGGACCGGAGGCAATCTCCTACGAGCAGTACTTC.

This clone was seen a single time. The chain has TRBV18 and TRBJ1-3; 8 bases line up with TRBD1. The ends lost 2 bases at V and 3 bases at J; junction bases unmatched: 9. The germline V gene encodes CDR1 KGHSH and CDR2 LQKENI. The CDR3 is 17 residues long. The CDR3 sequence is CASSPAETGAYGNTIYF. The CDR3, as DNA: TGTGCCAGCTCACCAGCGGAGACAGGGGCGTATGGAAACACCATATATTTT.

This chain joins TRBV7-2 and TRBJ1-5, with D unresolved. The germline V gene has CDR1 SGHTA and CDR2 FQGNSA. Trimming took 1 base from V and 6 from J, leaving 16 bases between them. CDR3 length equals 16 residues. The CDR3: CASSLGETAWAQPQHF. CDR3 DNA sequence: TGTGCCAGCAGCTTAGGGGAGACGGCCTGGGCTCAGCCCCAGCATTTT. Using reference TRBV7-2 and TRBJ1-5 for the parts outside the CDR3, the full variable domain is GAGVSQSPSNKVTEKGKDVELRCDPISGHTALYWYRQSLGQGLEFLIYFQGNSAPDKSGLPSDRFSAERTGGSVSTLTIQRTQQEDSAVYLCASSLGETAWAQPQHFGDGTRLSIL.

This sequence joins TRBV7-8 and TRBJ2-3, with TRBD1 as a possible D gene (6 bases). Per germline, CDR1 SGHVS and CDR2 FQNEAQ. This CDR3 region has 15 residues. The V end lost 2 bases, the J end lost 3 bases, and 12 bases lay between the germline ends. Written as DNA, the CDR3 is TGTGCCAGCAGCTTATGGGCAGGGGCTACAGATACGCAGTATTTT. Translated: CASSLWAGATDTQYF.